This entry lists 27 T cell receptor beta chains sequenced from one sample in a study of blood T cell repertoires in COVID-19. Sequencing was performed with immunoSEQ multiplex PCR; in TCRdb, only in-frame clones are kept and a portion is missing. The data contain nearly 35,000 clones, about 72% of them seen just once; the ten biggest clones take up about 7.9%. Sequencing was performed on peripheral blood. The receptors stem from a woman in her sixties with acute or convalescent COVID-19.

The chain links TRBV4-1 to TRBJ1-2; maybe TRBD1 (6 bases). Germline values: CDR1 MGHRA, CDR2 YSYEKL. Trimming shortened V by 4 bases and J by 4 bases, and 19 bases separated the two germline ends. The CDR3 consists of 16 residues. The CDR3 bases are TGCGCCAGCAGCCTCGGAGTCCTGACAGGCACCTATGGCTACACCTTC. This encodes CASSLGVLTGTYGYTF.

The sample holds a few counts of this clone. The rearrangement uses TRBV28 and TRBJ1-3; TRBD1 might be the D (6 bases). Germline-derived CDR1 and CDR2 are MDHEN and SYDVKM. V gave up 5 bases and J gave up 4 bases, with 12 bases separating them. This CDR3 has 14 amino acids. The CDR3 DNA follows: TGTGCCAGCAGTCCTACAGGGTCCGGAAACACCATATATTTT. Protein product: CASSPTGSGNTIYF.

The chain is built from TRBV2 and TRBJ1-4, with D hard to call. Germline CDR1 and CDR2: SNHLY and FYNNEI. There are 13 residues in the CDR3. Trimming removed 3 bases at V and 6 bases at J, with 8 bases between. The CDR3 region is CASSEAVHEKLFF. Here the CDR3 DNA reads TGTGCCAGCAGTGAGGCAGTCCATGAAAAACTGTTTTTT.

Sample share makes this clone large. This chain joins TRBV7-3 and TRBJ1-1; 8 bases line up with TRBD1. CDR3 length equals 15 residues. Trimming at V came to 5 bases and at J to 4 bases, leaving 9 bases not matched to a gene. Germline V gene data show CDR1 as SGHTA and CDR2 as FQGTGA. This chain's CDR3 is CASSPDRVPATEAFF. CDR3 in DNA: TGTGCCAGCAGCCCGGACAGGGTCCCGGCCACTGAAGCTTTCTTT. Together with reference TRBV7-3 and TRBJ1-1, the CDR3 gives the full variable domain: GAGVSQTPSNKVTEKGKYVELRCDPISGHTALYWYRQSLGQGPEFLIYFQGTGAADDSGLPNDRFFAVRPEGSVSTLKIQRTERGDSAVYLCASSPDRVPATEAFFGQGTRLTVV.

This clone was observed once. In nucleotides, the CDR3 is TGTGCCTGGATCCACTCTCCGGGGGGGACGCAGTATTTT. Translation: CAWIHSPGGTQYF. The rearrangement joins TRBV30 to TRBJ2-3; 8 positions match TRBD2. The germline CDR1 and CDR2 sequences are GTSNPN and SVGIG (reference sequence). J gave up 9 bases and V 4 bases, and 9 bases lay outside the gene matches. The CDR3 consists of 13 residues.

The chain links TRBV11-2 to TRBJ1-2; D ambiguous. Trimming took 0 bases from V and 4 from J, leaving 12 bases between them. The CDR3 extends over 15 amino acids. Germline CDR1 is SGHAT and CDR2 is FQNNGV. CDR3 residues: CASSLDSAGIYGYTF. CDR3 in DNA: TGTGCCAGCAGCTTAGATTCAGCAGGCATCTATGGCTACACCTTC. Filled out from reference TRBV11-2 and TRBJ1-2, the complete variable domain reads EAGVAQSPRYKIIEKRQSVAFWCNPISGHATLYWYQQILGQGPKLLIQFQNNGVVDDSQLPKDRFSAERLKGVDSTLKIQPAKLEDSAVYLCASSLDSAGIYGYTFGSGTRLTVV.

The chain uses TRBV7-2 and TRBJ2-2; D remains unclear. Trimming took off 1 base at V and 4 bases at J, with 10 bases between the two ends. CDR3 length equals 15 residues. In germline, CDR1 is SGHTA, CDR2 FQGNSA. CDR3 DNA: TGTGCCAGCAGCTTAGGTCACGGCGGCACCGGGGAGCTGTTTTTT. This sequence encodes CASSLGHGGTGELFF.

This chain connects TRBV6-6 to TRBJ1-5; TRBD1 might be the D (5 bases). Per the germline V gene, CDR1 is MNHNY and CDR2 is SVGAGI (reference sequence). The CDR3 runs 15 residues. V was shortened by 5 bases and J by 1 base, with 12 bases between the two germline ends. The CDR3 loop is CASSRDSGSNQPQHF. The CDR3 DNA reads TGTGCCAGCAGTCGAGACTCAGGGAGCAATCAGCCCCAGCATTTT.

Worth noting for this clone: Other DNA sequences of this sample code for an identical CDR3. The chain links TRBV6-5 to TRBJ1-4; 11 positions match TRBD1. This CDR3 comprises 16 residues. V was clipped by 2 bases and J by 3 bases; unmatched bases: 2. The germline V gene encodes CDR1 MNHEY and CDR2 SVGAGI. The DNA of the CDR3 is TGTGCCAGCAGTTACCGGGGACAGGGGGCTAATGAAAAACTGTTTTTT. This sequence encodes CASSYRGQGANEKLFF.

The chain has TRBV5-5 and TRBJ1-1; D unresolved. CDR3 size: 14 residues. Deletions cut 5 bases from V and 0 bases from J, with 11 bases between. Germline CDR1 reads SGHKS; CDR2 reads YYEKEE (reference sequence). DNA for the CDR3: TGTGCCAGCAGGGGAGACCTGATGAACACTGAAGCTTTCTTT. This codes for CASRGDLMNTEAFF.

The genes are TRBV4-2 and TRBJ1-6; no clear D. Germline assignment: CDR1 LGHNA and CDR2 YNFKEQ. The CDR3 has 17 residues. V was cut by 0 bases and J by 0 bases, with 9 bases left in between. CDR3 region: CASSQEGLSSYNSPLHF. The DNA for the CDR3 is TGTGCCAGCAGCCAAGAAGGACTTAGCTCCTATAATTCACCCCTCCACTTT.

J is TRBJ2-3 and V is TRBV5-1; D perhaps matches TRBD2 (6 bases). This CDR3 has 12 amino acids. Trimming left V 7 bases short and J 7 bases short, with 13 bases between. Germline CDR1 and CDR2: SGHRS and YFSETQ. The CDR3 loop reads CASSGTGHTQYF. Written as DNA, the CDR3 is TGCGCCAGCTCCGGGACTGGTCATACGCAGTATTTT.

This chain links TRBV10-3 with TRBJ2-3, with 11 bases lining up with TRBD2. The CDR3 spans 12 residues. V lost 2 bases and J lost 14; bases outside the gene matches: 3. The germline gives CDR1 ENHRY, CDR2 SYGVKD. The CDR3 region has the DNA TGTGCCATCAGTGAGGCTAGCGGGGGGTGGTATTTT. Its protein is CAISEASGGWYF.

This clone was seen once. This chain uses TRBV5-1 with TRBJ1-4; D unresolved. CDR3 length: 14 amino acids. CDR1 is SGHRS and CDR2 is YFSETQ in the germline V gene. Trimming removed 4 bases at V and 2 bases at J, with 9 bases between. DNA for the CDR3: TGCGCCAGCAGCGATACAACGACTAATGAAAAACTGTTTTTT. This gives the protein CASSDTTTNEKLFF. Drawing the rest from reference TRBV5-1 and TRBJ1-4, the complete variable domain is KAGVTQTPRYLIKTRGQQVTLSCSPISGHRSVSWYQQTPGQGLQFLFEYFSETQRNKGNFPGRFSGRQFSNSRSEMNVSTLELGDSALYLCASSDTTTNEKLFFGSGTQLSVL.

The chain combines TRBV6-1 with TRBJ1-2; D is perhaps TRBD1 (6 bases). Trimming cost V 0 bases and J 5 bases, with 10 bases left between them. The germline V gene has CDR1 MNHNS and CDR2 SASEGT. CDR3 length: 14 residues. The CDR3 spells CASSEAGGPYGYTF. The CDR3 DNA follows: TGTGCCAGCAGTGAAGCTGGGGGCCCGTATGGCTACACCTTC.

The table lists this clone with a count of one. The rearrangement links TRBV10-2 to TRBJ1-2; TRBD1 aligns across 9 bases. The CDR3 runs to 14 residues. The germline V gene encodes CDR1 WSHSY and CDR2 SAAADI. V shed 6 bases, J shed 8 bases, and the junction held 10 bases outside the gene matches. CDR3 in amino acids: CASRATGTGLGYTF. CDR3 DNA: TGCGCCAGCAGGGCGACCGGGACAGGGTTGGGCTACACCTTC.

This chain joins TRBV3-1 (or the pseudogene TRBV3-2) and TRBJ2-3; 8 nucleotides match TRBD2. The CDR3 spans 15 residues. Losses at the gene ends were 0 bases for V and 10 bases for J; bases not matched to a gene: 9. CDR1 LGHDT and CDR2 YNNKEL come from the germline V gene (reference sequence). The CDR3 region has the DNA TGTGCCAGCAGCCAAGATCCGGGGACTAGGAGGCCGCAGTATTTT. It specifies CASSQDPGTRRPQYF.

The rearrangement links TRBV7-2 to TRBJ1-2, with 8 bases that match TRBD1. V was pared by 5 bases and J by 7 bases, with 6 bases of the junction left unmatched. CDR1 and CDR2 from the germline V gene are SGHTA and FQGNSA. The CDR3 totals 13 residues. CDR3 sequence: CASSPDRVGGYTF. CDR3 DNA sequence: TGTGCCAGCAGCCCGGACAGGGTTGGTGGCTACACCTTC.

This sequence joins TRBV5-1 and TRBJ1-2; 8 bases agree with TRBD1. V shed 0 bases, J shed 3 bases, and the junction held 4 bases outside the gene matches. Germline assignment: CDR1 SGHRS and CDR2 YFSETQ. The CDR3 consists of 15 residues. The CDR3 bases are TGCGCCAGCAGCTTGGTGCCAGGGGGCGACTATGGCTACACCTTC. Residues: CASSLVPGGDYGYTF. The whole variable domain, remainder taken from reference TRBV5-1 and TRBJ1-2, is KAGVTQTPRYLIKTRGQQVTLSCSPISGHRSVSWYQQTPGQGLQFLFEYFSETQRNKGNFPGRFSGRQFSNSRSEMNVSTLELGDSALYLCASSLVPGGDYGYTFGSGTRLTVV.

By sample fraction, this clone is hyperexpanded (1% or more). The chain employs TRBV7-3 and TRBJ2-2; a possible D gene is TRBD1 (6 bases). The CDR3 runs 14 residues. Germline CDR1 is SGHTA and CDR2 is FQGTGA. Deletions cut 4 bases from V and 3 bases from J, with 9 bases between. The CDR3 nucleotides are TGTGCCAGCAGCTCGGACAGCTACACCGGGGAGCTGTTTTTT. Translated: CASSSDSYTGELFF.

The chain joins TRBV5-8 to TRBJ1-2; 10 nucleotides line up with TRBD1. CDR1 SGHTS and CDR2 YDEGEE come from the germline V gene. V shed 4 bases and J 4 bases; nucleotides not matched to a gene: 19. The CDR3 consists of 19 residues. CDR3 protein: CASSPYTGTGDSLGYGYTF. The CDR3 DNA sequence: TGTGCCAGCAGCCCCTATACCGGGACAGGGGATTCTCTCGGCTATGGCTACACCTTC.

The V gene is TRBV6-1, the J gene TRBJ1-6; tentative D call: TRBD1 (5 bases). V lost 1 base and J lost 4, with 5 bases in between. The CDR3 covers 14 residues. Germline lookup yields CDR1 MNHNS and CDR2 SASEGT. The CDR3 sequence: CASSEGQYNSPLHF. In nucleotides, the CDR3 is TGTGCCAGCAGTGAAGGACAGTATAATTCACCCCTCCACTTT.

This clone was seen just once. CDR3 nucleotide sequence: TGTGCCATCACTCGAGCGGGGGGCCGCTACGAGCAGTACTTC. Translating it yields CAITRAGGRYEQYF. The rearrangement joins TRBV10-3 to TRBJ2-7; 9 nucleotides line up with TRBD2. Germline V gene data show CDR1 as ENHRY and CDR2 as SYGVKD. This CDR3 comprises 14 residues. V shed 7 bases, J shed 3 bases, and the junction held 7 bases outside the gene matches.

The chain recombines TRBV9 with TRBJ1-3; TRBD1 might be the D (6 bases). V lost 6 bases, J lost 6 bases, and 16 bases lay in between. Germline V gene data show CDR1 as SGDLS and CDR2 as YYNGEE. The CDR3 sequence is 14 residues long. CDR3 DNA sequence: TGTGCCAGCAACCCGACAGGCTTCGAAAACACCATATATTTT. As protein: CASNPTGFENTIYF. The full variable domain, completed using reference TRBV9 and TRBJ1-3, is DSGVTQTPKHLITATGQRVTLRCSPRSGDLSVYWYQQSLDQGLQFLIQYYNGEERAKGNILERFSAQQFPDLHSELNLSSLELGDSALYFCASNPTGFENTIYFGEGSWLTVV.

The table lists this clone with a few counts. The chain combines TRBV3-1 (or the pseudogene TRBV3-2) with TRBJ1-3; 8 nucleotides line up with TRBD1. The CDR3 length is 16 residues. After removal of 1 base from V and 5 bases from J, the junction contained 7 bases not matched to a gene. Per the germline V gene, CDR1 is LGHDT and CDR2 is YNNKEL (reference sequence). The CDR3 protein is CASSQAPGTGRNTIYF. The CDR3 nucleotides are TGTGCCAGCAGCCAAGCCCCCGGGACAGGTAGAAACACCATATATTTT.

This sequence joins TRBV9 and TRBJ1-6; D is unclear. V gave up 0 bases and J gave up 8 bases, with 12 bases separating them. CDR3 length: 15 residues. Germline CDR1 and CDR2: SGDLS and YYNGEE. The CDR3 reads CASSVAGDYDSPLHF. The CDR3 DNA follows: TGTGCCAGCAGCGTAGCCGGAGATTACGATTCACCCCTCCACTTT.

The rearrangement uses TRBV5-8 and TRBJ1-4, with D hard to call. Germline CDR1 reads SGHTS; CDR2 reads YDEGEE. This CDR3 spans 12 amino acids. With 4 bases removed from V and 8 bases from J, the gap between germline ends came to 9 bases. This chain's CDR3 is CASSPQLEKLFF. For the CDR3, the DNA is TGTGCCAGCAGCCCCCAACTAGAAAAACTGTTTTTT.